The 13 T cell receptor beta chains below all came from one sample that was sequenced in a study of T cell responses to AZD1222 COVID-19 vaccine. The data were produced by immunoSEQ multiplex PCR, yet TCRdb's version contains in-frame clones alone and is incomplete. Of 170,000 or so clones listed, just over 90% were seen once; the top ten hold approximately 1.5%. The sequences come from peripheral blood, collected on day 0 of AZD1222 vaccination. The receptor set was obtained from an adult in good health.

CDR3 nucleotides: TGTGCCAGCAGCCGCAAAGGGGGAGAGACCCAGTACTTC. Translating it yields CASSRKGGETQYF. J is TRBJ2-5 and V is TRBV7-8; maybe TRBD1 (6 bases). The V end lost 5 bases, the J end lost 4 bases, and 11 bases lay between the germline ends. This CDR3 comprises 13 residues. Per the germline V gene, CDR1 is SGHVS and CDR2 is FQNEAQ. The entire variable domain, with the rest obtained from reference TRBV7-8 and TRBJ2-5, is as follows: GAGVSQSPRYKVAKRGQDVALRCDPISGHVSLFWYQQALGQGPEFLTYFQNEAQLDKSGLPSDRFFAERPEGSVSTLKIQRTQQEDSAVYLCASSRKGGETQYFGPGTRLLVL.

CDR3 region: CASSIGQGVFGYTF. The CDR3 coding sequence is TGTGCCAGTAGTATAGGACAGGGAGTCTTCGGCTACACCTTC. The rearrangement uses TRBV19 and TRBJ1-2; 7 nucleotides match TRBD1. CDR3 length equals 14 residues. Germline CDR1 reads LNHDA; CDR2 reads SQIVND (reference sequence). With 1 base clipped from V and 8 bases from J, the junction kept 7 bases outside the gene matches.

The rearrangement joins TRBV19 to TRBJ1-3; D is unclear. CDR3 length: 13 residues. Looked up from germline, CDR1 is LNHDA and CDR2 is SQIVND (reference sequence). V gave up 8 bases and J gave up 2 bases, with 10 bases separating them. The CDR3 region has the DNA TGTGCCAGTGCCATGGCCCCTGGAAACACCATATATTTT. It encodes CASAMAPGNTIYF.

This chain links TRBV7-2 with TRBJ2-6, with D possibly being TRBD2 (7 bases). CDR1 and CDR2 from the germline V gene are SGHTA and FQGNSA. V shed 5 bases and J shed 3 bases, with 14 bases lying between them. The CDR3 covers 16 residues. The CDR3 protein is CASSPEGGRGANVLTF. DNA of the CDR3: TGTGCCAGCAGCCCCGAGGGGGGGCGTGGGGCCAACGTCCTGACTTTC.

This chain uses TRBV5-1 with TRBJ1-1, with D perhaps TRBD1 (6 bases). V was cut by 7 bases and J by 3 bases, with 13 bases left in between. CDR3 size: 13 residues. Looked up from germline, CDR1 is SGHRS and CDR2 is YFSETQ. CDR3 nucleotides: TGCGCCAGCGGGGGGCATGGAGACACTGAAGCTTTCTTT. This gives the protein CASGGHGDTEAFF.

J is TRBJ1-2 and V is TRBV6-2 or TRBV6-3; D is uncertain. CDR3 length equals 13 residues. V lost 6 bases to trimming and J lost 8 bases, with 16 bases between them. Germline values: CDR1 MNHEY, CDR2 SVGEGT. This CDR3 reads CASSPGAGSGYTF. The DNA for the CDR3 is TGTGCCAGCAGCCCCGGTGCGGGTTCAGGCTACACCTTC.

The chain has TRBV6-5 and TRBJ1-2, with D tentatively TRBD1 (6 bases). With 1 base removed from V and 8 bases from J, the gap between germline ends came to 11 bases. The CDR3 spans 13 residues. CDR1 is MNHEY, CDR2 SVGAGI, per germline. DNA for the CDR3: TGTGCCAGCAGTTACTGGGGGACACACGGCTACACCTTC. It yields the protein CASSYWGTHGYTF.

V is TRBV4-2 and J is TRBJ1-1, with a possible D match to TRBD1 (5 bases). The germline CDR1 and CDR2 sequences are LGHNA and YNFKEQ. Trimming stripped 5 bases from V and 1 base from J, with 14 bases between. The CDR3 consists of 15 residues. The CDR3 sequence: CASSFRGGGNTEAFF. The CDR3 nucleotides read TGTGCCAGCAGCTTCCGGGGCGGTGGGAACACTGAAGCTTTCTTT.

The table lists this clone with a count of one. The chain joins TRBV18 to TRBJ2-7; D may be TRBD1 (6 bases). CDR1 and CDR2 from the germline V gene are KGHSH and LQKENI. This CDR3 contains 16 residues. V lost 1 base and J lost 3, with 16 bases in between. The CDR3 region is CASSPLHNREIYEQYF. The CDR3 coding sequence is TGTGCCAGCTCACCACTTCATAACAGGGAAATCTACGAGCAGTACTTC.

The chain couples TRBV6-5 to TRBJ1-6; D not resolved. Deletions cut 6 bases from V and 7 bases from J, with 13 bases between. The CDR3 runs 14 residues. In germline, CDR1 is MNHEY, CDR2 SVGAGI. CDR3 sequence (DNA): TGTGCCAGCAGGATGGGCAGGCTAAATTCACCCCTCCACTTT. Translating it yields CASRMGRLNSPLHF.

V gene TRBV7-2 combines with J gene TRBJ1-6, with TRBD1 matching over 10 bases. Trimming took 6 bases from V and 9 from J; bases not matched to a gene: 2. This CDR3 contains 13 residues. In germline, CDR1 is SGHTA, CDR2 FQGNSA. This CDR3 is CASSRDRGSPLHF. For the CDR3, the DNA is TGTGCCAGCAGTCGGGACAGGGGTTCACCCCTCCACTTT.

Details on this clone: The junction departs from germline at one end; a sequencing error may be responsible. V and J are TRBV30 and TRBJ2-1; D gene unclear. Germline CDR1 and CDR2: GTSNPN and SVGIG (reference sequence). The CDR3 is made up of 11 amino acids. CDR3 in amino acids: CAWSVKTRKVF. CDR3 bases: TGTGCCTGGAGTGTAAAAACCCGGAAGGTCTTC.

The chain uses TRBV7-3 and TRBJ1-6; no definite D call. This CDR3 is built from 15 residues. Between the trimmed V and J ends, which lost 2 bases and 7 bases, there was a span of 12 bases. Germline V gene sequence: CDR1 SGHTA, CDR2 FQGTGA. The CDR3 DNA reads TGTGCCAGCAGCTTATCTCCAGGCGCAAATTCACCCCTCCACTTT. Residues: CASSLSPGANSPLHF.